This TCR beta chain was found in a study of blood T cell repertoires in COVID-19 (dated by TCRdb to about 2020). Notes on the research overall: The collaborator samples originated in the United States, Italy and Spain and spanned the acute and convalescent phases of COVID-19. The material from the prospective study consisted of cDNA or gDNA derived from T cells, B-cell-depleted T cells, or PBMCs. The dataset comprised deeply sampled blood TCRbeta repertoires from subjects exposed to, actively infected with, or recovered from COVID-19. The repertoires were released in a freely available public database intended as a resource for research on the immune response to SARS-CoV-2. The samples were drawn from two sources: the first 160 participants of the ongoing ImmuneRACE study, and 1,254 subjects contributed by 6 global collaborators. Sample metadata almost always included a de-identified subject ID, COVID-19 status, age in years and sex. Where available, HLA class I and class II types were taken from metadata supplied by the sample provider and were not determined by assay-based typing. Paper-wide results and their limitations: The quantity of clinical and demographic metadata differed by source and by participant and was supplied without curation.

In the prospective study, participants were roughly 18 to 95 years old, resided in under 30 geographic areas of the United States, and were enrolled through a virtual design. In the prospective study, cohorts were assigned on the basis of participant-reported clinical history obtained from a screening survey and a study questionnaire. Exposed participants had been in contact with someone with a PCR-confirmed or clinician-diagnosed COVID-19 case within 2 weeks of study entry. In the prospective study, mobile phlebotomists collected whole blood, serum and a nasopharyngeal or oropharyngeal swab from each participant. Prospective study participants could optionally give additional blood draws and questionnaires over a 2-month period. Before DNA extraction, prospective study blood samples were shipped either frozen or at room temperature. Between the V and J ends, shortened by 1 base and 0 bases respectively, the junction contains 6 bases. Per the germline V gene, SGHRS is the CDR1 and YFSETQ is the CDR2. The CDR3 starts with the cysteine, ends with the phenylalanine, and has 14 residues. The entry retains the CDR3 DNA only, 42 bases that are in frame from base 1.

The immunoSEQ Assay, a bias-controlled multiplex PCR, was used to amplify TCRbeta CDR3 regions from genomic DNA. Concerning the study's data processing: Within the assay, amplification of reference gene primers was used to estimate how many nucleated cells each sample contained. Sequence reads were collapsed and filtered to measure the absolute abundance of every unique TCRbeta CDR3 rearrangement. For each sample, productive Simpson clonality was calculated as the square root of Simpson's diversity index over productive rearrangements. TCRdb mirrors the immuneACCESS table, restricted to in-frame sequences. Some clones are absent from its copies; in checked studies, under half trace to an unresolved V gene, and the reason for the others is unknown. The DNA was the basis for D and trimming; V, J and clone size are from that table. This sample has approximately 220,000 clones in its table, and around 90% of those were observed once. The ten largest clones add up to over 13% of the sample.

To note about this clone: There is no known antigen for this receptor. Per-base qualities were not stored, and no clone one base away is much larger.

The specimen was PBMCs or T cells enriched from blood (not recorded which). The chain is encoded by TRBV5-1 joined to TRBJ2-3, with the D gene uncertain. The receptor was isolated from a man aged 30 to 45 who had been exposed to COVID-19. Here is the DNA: TGCGCCAGCAGCTTGCAGGATAGCACAGATACGCAGTATTTT. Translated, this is CASSLQDSTDTQYF.